The table lists the clone carrying this TCR beta chain with many counts. Its antigen remains unknown. Stable hyperthyroidism: no ophthalmopathy progression over 18 months of follow-up. Aged 18 to 65, the patients had hyperthyroidism that was newly diagnosed and had lasted under 2 months. V trimming: 5 bases; J trimming: 4 bases; junction bases outside the gene matches: 7. Germline lookup yields CDR1 ENHRY and CDR2 SYGVKD. CDR3 length: 14 residues. The source of the sample is a study of T cells in Graves' hyperthyroidism and ophthalmopathy. Study results and limitations: Ophthalmopathy and stable hyperthyroidism were told apart by a 13 V-J model. The blood repertoire included most of the expanded thyroid clonotypes above 0.001.

TCR beta CDR3 sequences were amplified from RNA transcripts. Primed by the HTBI set, a first-round RT-PCR was run on the TCR CDR3. Each CDR3 protein gets one entry after TCRdb re-called the multiplex PCR reads with MiXCR. The sample yields roughly 800,000 distinct CDR3 sequences, roughly 40% seen once. The specimen was blood. The receptor's source is a man aged 18 to 30 with Graves' hyperthyroidism. The chain recombines TRBV10-3 with TRBJ2-7; TRBD1 aligns across 8 bases. In nucleotides, the CDR3 is TGTGCCATCAGTCAGGACAGGGTCGATTACGAGCAGTACTTC. It translates to CAISQDRVDYEQYF.